This TCR beta chain came from a study of T-cell reconstitution after alpha-beta-depleted transplantation in children. This clonotype turned up a few times. The library targeted TCRbeta and was prepared with unique molecular identifiers. From the PCR reads, TCRdb called clonotypes with MiXCR, one entry per CDR3 protein. The sample carries about 540,000 distinct CDR3 sequences, roughly 18% recorded once. The CDR3 spans 15 residues. CDR1 and CDR2 from the germline V gene are MNHEY and SMNVEV (reference sequence). V dropped 5 bases and J dropped 4; count of bases not matched to a gene: 7. V gene TRBV27 combines with J gene TRBJ1-5, with TRBD1 matching 8 bases. The source was PBMCs from the stem cell graft donor, collected from the stem cell graft. This sequence originates from a human donor who donated a stem cell graft to a child with acute lymphoblastic leukemia. The CDR3 DNA is TGTGCCAGCAGTCCCGACAGGGGTGTAAATCAGCCCCAGCATTTT. It is translated as CASSPDRGVNQPQHF.